These T cell receptor beta chains were read from a single sample in a study of OX40 agonist ivuxolimab in advanced cancers. Assay used: immunoSEQ multiplex PCR; TCRdb lists only in-frame clones, some missing. The sample lists nearly 25,000 clones; around 80% were seen once. The material sequenced was CD4+ or CD8+ T cells sorted from blood, taken in a trial of the OX40 agonist ivuxolimab. These receptors all stem from an adult with an advanced solid tumor such as melanoma, head and neck, liver or kidney cancer. CDR3s include the opening cysteine and the closing phenylalanine or tryptophan. Each record gives: V gene, J gene, D gene, clone size, CDR3 DNA, CDR3 protein. The D gene is left open where the match is weak. Clone size is not always given. Where it is, it says once, few, many or a class for expanded clones.

>TRBV7-7|TRBJ2-1|TRBD1|.
TGTGCTAGCAGCCCCGACAGGGCAGGCAATGAGCAGTTCTTC
CASSPDRAGNEQFF
>TRBV28|TRBJ2-7|TRBD1|once
TGTGCCAGCAGTTCCTGGGTCGGGACAGGGGTCTACGAGCAGTACTTC
CASSSWVGTGVYEQYF
>TRBV20-1|TRBJ1-2|TRBD1|.
TGCAGTGCTAGAGCTACGGACAGGGGGGGCTTC
CSARATDRGGF
>TRBV7-8|TRBJ2-7|.|.
TGTGCCAGCAGCTTAAGTGGAAGGGCCTACGAGCAGTACTTC
CASSLSGRAYEQYF
>TRBV7-3|TRBJ1-1|.|.
TGTGCCAGCAGCTTATCTAGGGAGGATGAAGCTTTCTTT
CASSLSREDEAFF
>TRBV30|TRBJ2-3|.|.
TGTGCCTGGAGTCCCTATAGGGGCCGCACAGATACGCAGTATTTT
CAWSPYRGRTDTQYF
>TRBV20-1|TRBJ1-1|TRBD1|few
TGCAGTGCTAGGGGACAGGGTGAAGCTTTCTTT
CSARGQGEAFF
>TRBV19|TRBJ1-2|TRBD1|.
TGTGCCAGTAGGCCCTGGGTCCAGGGGGCAACGGATGGCTACACCTTC
CASRPWVQGATDGYTF
>TRBV25-1|TRBJ2-1|.|.
TGTGCCAGCACAGAAGGGCTGAGCAGGAGGGTCAATGAGCAGTTCTTC
CASTEGLSRRVNEQFF
>TRBV7-9|TRBJ1-4|.|.
TGTGCCAGCAGGGGGACCACCCAAAGACTGTTTTTT
CASRGTTQRLFF
>TRBV19|TRBJ1-2|TRBD1|.
TGTGCCAGTAGTACCGGACAGGGCTCTGGCTACACCTTC
CASSTGQGSGYTF
>TRBV7-8|TRBJ1-5|.|.
TGTGCCAGCAGCTTAATAAGGACAGCTAGCTCCCAGCCCCAGCATTTT
CASSLIRTASSQPQHF